The sequence of this TCR beta chain was determined in a study of T-cell reconstitution after alpha-beta-depleted transplantation in children. The CDR3 totals 15 residues. With V trimmed by 6 bases and J by 5 bases, 8 bases remained unmatched. This clonotype was counted many times. For TCRbeta, the library was prepared with unique molecular identifiers. MiXCR was run by TCRdb on the PCR reads, yielding one entry per CDR3 protein. The sample has some 530,000 distinct CDR3 sequences; about an eighth are singletons. The chain joins TRBV12-3 or TRBV12-4 to TRBJ1-1; 11 bases map to TRBD1. The sample in question was PBMCs from the stem cell graft donor, obtained from the stem cell graft. The source is a human donor who donated a stem cell graft to a child with combined immunodeficiency. The CDR3 sequence: CASSPGQGGKTEAFF. The CDR3 coding sequence is TGTGCCAGCAGCCCGGGACAGGGGGGAAAAACTGAAGCTTTCTTT.